This TCR beta chain was obtained from a study of CD8 T cells in Susac syndrome. The RNA input was roughly 0.45 to 1 ug, and it was reverse transcribed with random hexamers. Amplification of TCR beta CDR3 was carried out by immunoSEQ multiplex PCR, which covered 54 Vbeta and 13 Jbeta segments. TCRdb independently ran MiXCR on the immunoSEQ multiplex PCR reads; one entry per CDR3 protein. The profile shows 150,000 to 180,000 distinct CDR3 sequences, about 95% of them singletons. The CDR3 is 14 amino acids. V was pared by 0 bases and J by 3 bases, with 8 bases between. Germline loops: CDR1 LNHDA, CDR2 SQIVND (reference sequence).

Sequenced: CD4+ T cells from PBMCs. This TCR derives from a human donor with Susac syndrome. The V call is TRBV19, the J call TRBJ1-2; tentatively, D is TRBD1 (5 bases). CDR3 coding DNA: TGTGCCAGTAGTATAGATCCGGGACACTATGGCTACACCTTC. Translated, it gives CASSIDPGHYGYTF.